What follows are 9 T cell receptor beta chains derived from one specimen sequenced in a study of T cells in Graves' hyperthyroidism and ophthalmopathy (dated by TCRdb to between 2018 and 2021). Preparation of the library involved multiplex PCR. Sequencing relied on an Illumina HiSeq 2000. The TCR beta CDR3 regions were amplified from the RNA transcripts. The first round of RT-PCR for the TCR CDR3 was performed with the HTBI primer set and the Qiagen OneStep RT-PCR kit. TCRdb reprocessing: public reads trimmed at Q25 with fastp, clones called with MiXCR, in-frame beta chains kept. Rows are unified per CDR3 protein, each entry keeping the most common DNA and genes. The sample table records some 490,000 distinct CDR3 sequences; 15% to 20% of these occur just once. 29% of the sample is taken by the ten largest. The sample was blood. The origin of the receptors is a woman in her twenties or thirties with Graves' ophthalmopathy.

The chain uses TRBV29-1 and TRBJ1-2; the D gene is possibly TRBD1 (5 bases). Per germline, CDR1 SQVTM and CDR2 ANQGSEA. V dropped 6 bases and J dropped 2 bases, with 16 bases sitting between them. CDR3 size: 14 residues. Here the CDR3 reads CSVSRGETNYGYTF. CDR3 sequence (DNA): TGCAGCGTCTCGCGGGGGGAAACCAACTATGGCTACACCTTC. Supplemented by reference TRBV29-1 and TRBJ1-2, the full variable domain reads SAVISQKPSRDICQRGTSLTIQCQVDSQVTMMFWYRQQPGQSLTLIATANQGSEATYESGFVIDKFPISRPNLTFSTLTVSNMSPEDSSIYLCSVSRGETNYGYTFGSGTRLTVV.

This clonotype has more than one count but fewer than ten. The chain combines TRBV4-2 with TRBJ2-7; 13 positions match TRBD2. Per the germline V gene, CDR1 is LGHNA and CDR2 is YNFKEQ. The ends lost 0 bases at V and 0 bases at J; junction bases unmatched: 2. The CDR3 loop spans 17 amino acids. CDR3 in DNA: TGTGCCAGCAGCCAAGAACTAGCGGGAGGGCTCTCCTACGAGCAGTACTTC. Residues: CASSQELAGGLSYEQYF.

The table lists this clonotype with many counts. The chain has TRBV5-1 and TRBJ1-2; 7 bases match TRBD1. Germline-derived CDR1 and CDR2 are SGHRS and YFSETQ. With V trimmed by 4 bases and J by 3 bases, 6 bases remained unmatched. This CDR3 is 14 amino acids long. The DNA of the CDR3 is TGCGCCAGCAGCCCGGGACAGCACGACTATGGCTACACCTTC. This encodes CASSPGQHDYGYTF.

This clonotype was detected many times. The chain uses TRBV3-1 and TRBJ2-7; D ambiguous. Germline V gives CDR1 LGHDT, CDR2 YNNKEL (reference sequence). The ends were cut back, 3 bases at V and 7 bases at J, with 10 bases in the middle. The CDR3 is made up of 12 amino acids. The CDR3 DNA follows: TGTGCCAGCAGCCAGTCCGAAGGTGAGCAGTACTTC. This codes for CASSQSEGEQYF.

This clonotype was observed many times. The CDR3 DNA follows: TGTGCCAGCAGCTTAAGTCGCGGGAATTACAATGAGCAGTTCTTC. This encodes CASSLSRGNYNEQFF. The chain has TRBV11-2 and TRBJ2-1; D perhaps matches TRBD2 (6 bases). Trimming took off 2 bases at V and 4 bases at J, with 12 bases between the two ends. Germline V gene sequence: CDR1 SGHAT, CDR2 FQNNGV. This CDR3 is built from 15 residues.

This chain connects TRBV24-1 to TRBJ2-7; no clear D gene. Germline values: CDR1 KGHDR, CDR2 SFDVKD. The CDR3 runs to 13 residues. V lost 3 bases and J 4 bases, leaving 9 bases between the germline ends. The CDR3, as DNA: TGTGCCACCAGTGATCCTCTGGGGTACGAGCAGTACTTC. This gives the protein CATSDPLGYEQYF.

At least ten counts were recorded for this clonotype. This chain links TRBV11-2 with TRBJ2-7; D gene ambiguous. Trimming left V 3 bases short and J 4 bases short, with 22 bases between. This CDR3 contains 17 residues. Per germline, CDR1 SGHAT and CDR2 FQNNGV. Written as DNA, the CDR3 is TGTGCCAGCAGCTTTTTCCCGGGTCCAGTACCATCGTACGAGCAGTACTTC. Protein: CASSFFPGPVPSYEQYF. The whole variable domain, filled in from reference TRBV11-2 and TRBJ2-7, reads EAGVAQSPRYKIIEKRQSVAFWCNPISGHATLYWYQQILGQGPKLLIQFQNNGVVDDSQLPKDRFSAERLKGVDSTLKIQPAKLEDSAVYLCASSFFPGPVPSYEQYFGPGTRLTVT.

This chain joins TRBV28 and TRBJ1-4, with 11 bases identical to TRBD1. Germline V gene sequence: CDR1 MDHEN, CDR2 SYDVKM. CDR3 length: 18 residues. V lost 1 base, J lost 6 bases, and 10 bases stayed unmatched. DNA for the CDR3: TGTGCCAGCAGTTTATCGTTTTCGCGGACAGGGGGCTATGAAAAACTGTTTTTT. Amino acid sequence: CASSLSFSRTGGYEKLFF.

The V and J genes are TRBV10-3 and TRBJ2-7; 10 bases are a match to TRBD2. The CDR3 is made up of 15 amino acids. CDR1 ENHRY and CDR2 SYGVKD come from the germline V gene. J lost 7 bases, V lost 4 bases, and 10 bases had no gene match. The CDR3, as DNA: TGTGCCATCAGTGGTTCTACTAGCGGGACGGGGGAGCAGTACTTC. The encoded protein is CAISGSTSGTGEQYF.